This record concerns one T cell receptor (beta chain) sequence. This sample was included in a study of T-cell memory formation after mild COVID-19. In germline, CDR1 is SGDLS, CDR2 YYNGEE. V lost 2 bases and J lost 0, with 6 bases in between. The CDR3 runs 13 residues. TCRdb itself ran the 5' RACE reads through MiXCR, one entry per CDR3 protein. The table records a few hundred thousand distinct CDR3 sequences, around 15% of them present only once. The TCR originated in a man aged 18 to 35 who had mild COVID-19 (a few samples of this study predate the infection). Cell type and time point are not known. This chain links TRBV9 with TRBJ2-7; D remains unclear. The specimen was PBMCs or a T cell subset sorted from them (not recorded which). The CDR3 nucleotides are TGTGCCAGCAGCGTGGCGAGCTCCTACGAGCAGTACTTC. Its protein product is CASSVASSYEQYF.